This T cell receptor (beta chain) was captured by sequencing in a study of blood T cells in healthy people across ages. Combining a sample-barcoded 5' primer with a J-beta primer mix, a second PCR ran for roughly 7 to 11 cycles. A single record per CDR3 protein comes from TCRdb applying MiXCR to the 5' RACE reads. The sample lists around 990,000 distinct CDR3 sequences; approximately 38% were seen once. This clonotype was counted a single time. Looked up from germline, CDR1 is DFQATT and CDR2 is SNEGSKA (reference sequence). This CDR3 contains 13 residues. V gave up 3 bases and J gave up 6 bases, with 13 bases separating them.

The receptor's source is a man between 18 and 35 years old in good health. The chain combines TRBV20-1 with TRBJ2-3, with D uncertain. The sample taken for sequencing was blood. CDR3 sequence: CSARAPGFDTQYF. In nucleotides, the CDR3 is TGCAGTGCTAGGGCTCCCGGGTTCGATACGCAGTATTTT.